Shown below are 6 T cell receptor beta chains from a single sample sequenced in a study of blood T cell repertoires in COVID-19. Method: immunoSEQ multiplex PCR; TCRdb's copy keeps in-frame clones and lacks some. The table shows just over 650,000 clones, with more than 80% occurring only once. Sequencing input: peripheral blood. The origin of the receptors is a woman younger than 30 with acute or convalescent COVID-19.

This rearrangement joins TRBV24-1 to TRBJ2-1; perhaps TRBD1 as D (6 bases). The CDR3 consists of 11 residues. Trimming took 4 bases from V and 9 from J, leaving 6 bases between them. The germline CDR1 and CDR2 sequences are KGHDR and SFDVKD. In DNA form, the CDR3 reads TGTGCCACCAGTGACAGGGGTGAGCAGTTCTTC. Translation gives CATSDRGEQFF.

The chain has TRBV10-3 and TRBJ2-2, with 7 bases aligning to TRBD1. This CDR3 has 14 amino acids. CDR1 is ENHRY, CDR2 SYGVKD, per germline. The V and J ends lost 4 bases and 5 bases, in that order; junction bases with no gene match: 4. This CDR3 reads CAISGIQGTGELFF. CDR3 DNA sequence: TGTGCCATCAGTGGGATACAGGGGACCGGGGAGCTGTTTTTT.

The chain has TRBV7-2 and TRBJ2-3; tentatively, D is TRBD2 (7 bases). The length of the CDR3 is 14 residues. V lost 5 bases and J 2 bases, leaving 11 bases between the germline ends. CDR1 and CDR2 (germline): SGHTA, FQGNSA. The CDR3 DNA sequence: TGTGCCAGCAGCCCCGGGGGGCCCACAGATACGCAGTATTTT. Translation gives CASSPGGPTDTQYF.

The rearrangement uses TRBV6-2 or TRBV6-3 and TRBJ1-2; D gene ambiguous. Trimming shortened V by 3 bases and J by 2 bases, and 13 bases separated the two germline ends. The CDR3 extends over 15 amino acids. Per the germline V gene, CDR1 is MNHEY and CDR2 is SVGEGT. CDR3 loop: CASSYRPEPNYGYTF. The CDR3 bases are TGTGCCAGCAGTTATCGTCCAGAACCCAACTATGGCTACACCTTC.

J is TRBJ1-3 and V is TRBV6-5; D is unclear. CDR3 length: 16 residues. Trimming left V 4 bases short and J 3 bases short, with 16 bases between. The V gene's germline CDR1 is MNHEY and CDR2 SVGAGI. This chain's CDR3 is CASSSALSKRGNTIYF. The CDR3 DNA reads TGTGCCAGCAGTTCCGCCCTATCTAAGCGTGGAAACACCATATATTTT.

The J gene is TRBJ1-2, the V gene TRBV24-1; D possibly corresponds to TRBD1 (6 bases). V lost 0 bases and J lost 8, with 12 bases in between. The CDR3 consists of 14 residues. Germline V CDR1 and CDR2: KGHDR, SFDVKD. CDR3 in DNA: TGTGCCACCAGTGATTTGGCGGGCAGGGGCGGCTACACCTTC. This gives the protein CATSDLAGRGGYTF.